The 19 T cell receptor beta chains below were found in one sample sequenced in a study of T cell responses to AZD1222 COVID-19 vaccine. The repertoire was sequenced with immunoSEQ multiplex PCR; TCRdb's copy has only in-frame clones and lacks some. The repertoire holds about 120,000 clones, 70% to 90% seen once, with 10% in the top ten. Material: peripheral blood, obtained on day 0 of AZD1222 vaccination. The receptor source for this set is an adult in good health.

The V and J genes are TRBV3-1 (or the pseudogene TRBV3-2) and TRBJ2-7, with TRBD2 matching over 8 bases. The V gene's germline CDR1 is LGHDT and CDR2 YNNKEL (reference sequence). The J segment lost 4 bases and the V segment lost 2 bases, leaving 7 bases of the junction unmatched. The CDR3 consists of 15 residues. The CDR3 sequence: CASSQLRTGGYEQYF. Written as DNA, the CDR3 is TGTGCCAGCAGCCAATTACGGACGGGGGGGTACGAGCAGTACTTC.

The chain uses TRBV6-5 and TRBJ1-5; D uncertain. Trimming removed 4 bases from V and 5 bases from J, with 9 bases in between. This CDR3 is 13 amino acids long. Germline CDR1 and CDR2: MNHEY and SVGAGI. The CDR3 reads CASSSTLDQPQHF. CDR3 sequence (DNA): TGTGCCAGCAGTTCTACCTTAGATCAGCCCCAGCATTTT.

This clone was counted once. The chain joins TRBV2 to TRBJ1-1; TRBD1 matches at 9 bases. The CDR3 spans 14 residues. Germline CDR1 SNHLY, CDR2 FYNNEI. The trim removed 6 bases at V and 4 bases at J, leaving 6 bases unmatched. The CDR3 loop is CASRMGQGPTEAFF. For the CDR3, the DNA is TGTGCCAGCAGGATGGGACAGGGACCCACTGAAGCTTTCTTT.

The V and J genes are TRBV24-1 and TRBJ2-3, with TRBD2 matching 14 bases. The junction had 2 bases not matched to a gene; V was cut back by 4 bases and J by 6 bases. CDR3 size: 15 residues. Germline loops: CDR1 KGHDR, CDR2 SFDVKD. CDR3: CATSDRTSGRDTQYF. CDR3 bases: TGTGCCACCAGTGACAGGACTAGCGGGAGGGATACGCAGTATTTT.

V and J are TRBV19 and TRBJ2-1; D ambiguous. Germline V lookup: CDR1 LNHDA, CDR2 SQIVND (reference sequence). This CDR3 region has 15 residues. Trimming pared 0 bases from V and 0 bases from J, leaving 6 bases between. CDR3 sequence (DNA): TGTGCCAGTAGTATAGATCGCAGCTCCTACAATGAGCAGTTCTTC. It translates to CASSIDRSSYNEQFF.

V and J are TRBV9 and TRBJ2-3; no clear D. Trimming stripped 3 bases from V and 2 bases from J, with 10 bases between. The CDR3 has 14 amino acids. In germline, CDR1 is SGDLS, CDR2 YYNGEE. The CDR3 DNA sequence: TGTGCCAGCAGCGCAGACCTTTTCACAGATACGCAGTATTTT. It specifies CASSADLFTDTQYF.

This sequence joins TRBV4-3 and TRBJ2-6; 8 bases are shared with TRBD1. CDR1 and CDR2 from the germline V gene are LGHNA and YSLEER. CDR3 length: 15 amino acids. V dropped 3 bases and J dropped 2; count of bases not matched to a gene: 0. The CDR3 here is CASSHRGPGANVLTF. As DNA, the CDR3 is TGCGCCAGCAGCCACAGGGGGCCTGGGGCCAACGTCCTGACTTTC.

J is TRBJ2-7 and V is TRBV10-3; TRBD1 matches at 9 bases. CDR1 and CDR2 (germline): ENHRY, SYGVKD. V lost 4 bases and J lost 5; bases outside the gene matches: 6. The CDR3 is made up of 14 amino acids. The CDR3 region is CAISATGQGHEQYF. The CDR3 DNA is TGTGCCATCAGTGCTACGGGACAGGGCCACGAGCAGTACTTC.

The chain combines TRBV2 with TRBJ2-7, with 8 bases identical to TRBD1. This CDR3 region has 12 residues. V lost 5 bases to trimming and J lost 7 bases; unmatched junction nucleotides: 4. CDR1 and CDR2 from the germline V gene are SNHLY and FYNNEI. The CDR3 is CASSTGGREQYF. The CDR3 coding sequence is TGTGCCAGCAGTACAGGGGGTCGTGAGCAGTACTTC.

This clone was detected once. The rearrangement joins TRBV3-1 (or the pseudogene TRBV3-2) to TRBJ1-2; weak D call: TRBD1 (6 bases). V lost 5 bases and J 8 bases, leaving 18 bases between the germline ends. Germline CDR1 is LGHDT and CDR2 is YNNKEL (reference sequence). This CDR3 spans 14 amino acids. The CDR3 bases are TGTGCCAGCAGCTCGAACAGGGAGTTCAGAGGCTACACCTTC. It encodes CASSSNREFRGYTF.

V gene TRBV5-1 combines with J gene TRBJ1-1; TRBD1 is a possible D gene (6 bases). The CDR3 length is 13 residues. Trimming cost V 5 bases and J 5 bases, with 13 bases left between them. Germline assignment: CDR1 SGHRS and CDR2 YFSETQ. The DNA for the CDR3 is TGCGCCAGCAGTACAGGGTATAGAACTGAAGCTTTCTTT. Translating it yields CASSTGYRTEAFF.

This rearrangement joins TRBV15 to TRBJ2-2; 8 bases line up with TRBD2. This CDR3 has 15 residues. V dropped 5 bases and J dropped 1; count of bases not matched to a gene: 3. The germline V gene has CDR1 LNHNV and CDR2 YYDKDF (reference sequence). CDR3 region: CATSPGGENTGELFF. Here the CDR3 DNA reads TGTGCCACCAGCCCGGGGGGGGAGAACACCGGGGAGCTGTTTTTT. Full variable domain (remainder filled in from reference TRBV15 and TRBJ2-2): DAMVIQNPRYQVTQFGKPVTLSCSQTLNHNVMYWYQQKSSQAPKLLFHYYDKDFNNEADTPDNFQSRRPNTSFCFLDIRSPGLGDTAMYLCATSPGGENTGELFFGEGSRLTVL.

The chain combines TRBV5-1 with TRBJ2-2; D unclear. The V gene's germline CDR1 is SGHRS and CDR2 YFSETQ. CDR3 length: 14 amino acids. V was trimmed by 3 bases and J by 4 bases, leaving 10 bases between them. CDR3 in DNA: TGCGCCAGCAGCTCGTCACTATTCACCGGGGAGCTGTTTTTT. Amino acids: CASSSSLFTGELFF.

The rearrangement uses TRBV5-6 and TRBJ1-2; TRBD1 might be the D (6 bases). Deletions cut 0 bases from V and 4 bases from J, with 16 bases between. Germline V lookup: CDR1 SGHDT, CDR2 YYEEEE. The CDR3 consists of 16 residues. The CDR3, as DNA: TGTGCCAGCAGCTTGGAGGGGGGACCGAAAGCCTATGGCTACACCTTC. Translated: CASSLEGGPKAYGYTF.

V is TRBV5-6 and J is TRBJ2-1; 8 nucleotides line up with TRBD2. The CDR3 extends over 16 amino acids. Germline V gene lookup returns CDR1 SGHDT and CDR2 YYEEEE. V lost 0 bases to trimming and J lost 2 bases; unmatched junction nucleotides: 4. The CDR3 loop reads CASSLGGSGTYNEQFF. CDR3 DNA sequence: TGTGCCAGCAGCTTGGGGGGTAGCGGGACCTACAATGAGCAGTTCTTC.

This sequence joins TRBV19 and TRBJ1-2, with a possible D match to TRBD1 (5 bases). In germline, CDR1 is LNHDA, CDR2 SQIVND (reference sequence). V was shortened by 8 bases and J by 3 bases, with 10 bases between the two germline ends. The CDR3 extends over 12 amino acids. In nucleotides, the CDR3 is TGTGCCAGTCAACAGGAGTACTATGGCTACACCTTC. Translated: CASQQEYYGYTF.

The chain is built from TRBV5-4 and TRBJ2-3; TRBD1 agrees at 7 bases. The V segment lost 1 base and the J segment 0 bases; nucleotides outside the gene matches: 11. Germline V gene lookup returns CDR1 SGHNT and CDR2 YYREEE (reference sequence). The CDR3 totals 18 residues. CDR3 amino acids: CASSLWGGGQASTDTQYF. The CDR3 bases are TGTGCCAGCAGCTTGTGGGGCGGAGGACAGGCCAGCACAGATACGCAGTATTTT.

This clone was counted once. The chain links TRBV6-5 to TRBJ1-2; TRBD1 is a possible D gene (5 bases). Germline CDR1 is MNHEY and CDR2 is SVGAGI. The CDR3 is 14 residues long. V was shortened by 0 bases and J by 1 base, with 6 bases between the two germline ends. The DNA for the CDR3 is TGTGCCAGCAGTTACTCGACAGATAACTATGGCTACACCTTC. Protein product: CASSYSTDNYGYTF.

The chain carries TRBV19 and TRBJ1-3; D is perhaps TRBD1 (5 bases). Germline-derived CDR1 and CDR2 are LNHDA and SQIVND (reference sequence). With 3 bases removed from V and 3 bases from J, the gap between germline ends came to 12 bases. The length of the CDR3 is 15 residues. The chain's CDR3 is CASSIHSGDGNTIYF. The CDR3 DNA follows: TGTGCCAGTAGTATTCATTCGGGGGATGGAAACACCATATATTTT. Full variable domain (missing parts from reference TRBV19 and TRBJ1-3): DGGITQSPKYLFRKEGQNVTLSCEQNLNHDAMYWYRQDPGQGLRLIYYSQIVNDFQKGDIAEGYSVSREKKESFPLTVTSAQKNPTAFYLCASSIHSGDGNTIYFGEGSWLTVV.